Below are 24 T cell receptor beta chains sequenced from a single sample in a study of CD4 T cells in relation to SARS-CoV-2 and coronaviruses. Their specific antigens are unknown. Clones were read by immunoSEQ multiplex PCR, and TCRdb kept only the in-frame ones, dropping some. The data contain 8,500 to 13,000 clones, around 84% of them singletons. Unexposed donor CD4+ T cells date from about 2011-2019, before the COVID-19 pandemic. Isolation of CD4+ T cells took place after around eleven days in culture. Sequencing was done on a sample of CD4+ T cells from PBMCs, cultured in vitro. The receptors here all came from a human donor in good health.

The chain combines TRBV2 with TRBJ2-7; D is unresolved. The germline CDR1 and CDR2 sequences are SNHLY and FYNNEI. Trimming removed 3 bases at V and 0 bases at J, with 6 bases between. The CDR3 has 13 residues. The CDR3 DNA reads TGTGCCAGCAGTGATGGGAACTCCTACGAGCAGTACTTC. Amino acid sequence: CASSDGNSYEQYF.

The gene calls are TRBV29-1 and TRBJ2-1, with D uncertain. Germline CDR1 reads SQVTM; CDR2 reads ANQGSEA. The CDR3 covers 12 residues. Trimming shortened V by 8 bases and J by 0 bases, and 8 bases separated the two germline ends. CDR3 protein: CSSLVSYNEQFF. CDR3 DNA sequence: TGCAGCTCTCTGGTCTCCTACAATGAGCAGTTCTTC.

The rearrangement links TRBV6-5 to TRBJ1-2, with a weak D call TRBD1 (6 bases). The CDR3 consists of 14 residues. V shed 0 bases and J shed 2 bases, with 7 bases lying between them. In germline, CDR1 is MNHEY, CDR2 SVGAGI. CDR3 sequence (DNA): TGTGCCAGCAGTTACTCAACAGGGAACTATGGCTACACCTTC. Residues: CASSYSTGNYGYTF.

V is TRBV19 and J is TRBJ2-5; 9 bases agree with TRBD2. Trimming at V came to 1 base and at J to 2 bases, leaving 5 bases not matched to a gene. The length of the CDR3 is 16 residues. CDR1 is LNHDA and CDR2 is SQIVND in the germline V gene (reference sequence). The CDR3: CASSIVASGAQETQYF. The CDR3 nucleotides read TGTGCCAGTAGTATAGTTGCTAGCGGGGCTCAAGAGACCCAGTACTTC.

The chain couples TRBV19 to TRBJ2-6, with TRBD1 matching over 7 bases. Germline V CDR1 and CDR2: LNHDA, SQIVND (reference sequence). The ends lost 3 bases at V and 2 bases at J; junction bases unmatched: 19. The CDR3 runs 21 residues. CDR3 amino acids: CASSIGLRTGSWEAGANVLTF. The CDR3 DNA is TGTGCCAGTAGTATTGGATTAAGGACAGGCTCTTGGGAAGCTGGGGCCAACGTCCTGACTTTC.

The chain employs TRBV19 and TRBJ2-1; D remains unclear. The CDR3 covers 15 residues. Germline CDR1 LNHDA, CDR2 SQIVND (reference sequence). V lost 3 bases and J 5 bases, leaving 14 bases between the germline ends. CDR3 sequence: CASSIGWTYNNEQFF. CDR3 coding DNA: TGTGCCAGTAGTATTGGGTGGACCTATAACAATGAGCAGTTCTTC.

The rearrangement uses TRBV5-1 and TRBJ2-1; TRBD2 agrees at 10 bases. This CDR3 region has 16 residues. Germline assignment: CDR1 SGHRS and CDR2 YFSETQ. V shed 4 bases and J 8 bases; nucleotides not matched to a gene: 12. CDR3 nucleotide sequence: TGCGCCAGCAGCCCCACCATAGCGGGGGGTTCTGATGAGCAGTTCTTC. Protein: CASSPTIAGGSDEQFF.

The CDR3 DNA sequence: TGTGCCAGCAGCTTAGGGGATTACGGCGCCCAGCCCCAGCATTTT. Its protein product is CASSLGDYGAQPQHF. The genes are TRBV7-8 and TRBJ1-5; D unresolved. There are 15 residues in the CDR3. Trimming took off 1 base at V and 7 bases at J, with 14 bases between the two ends. Germline V gene lookup returns CDR1 SGHVS and CDR2 FQNEAQ.

The CDR3 sequence is CAWSLRSSSYEQYF. For the CDR3, the DNA is TGTGCCTGGAGTCTCAGGAGTAGCTCCTACGAGCAGTACTTC. The chain has TRBV30 and TRBJ2-7; D unclear. Looked up from germline, CDR1 is GTSNPN and CDR2 is SVGIG (reference sequence). V lost 2 bases, J lost 0 bases, and 11 bases lay in between. The CDR3 is made up of 14 amino acids.

This clone was detected once. V usage is TRBV19 and J usage is TRBJ2-3; 8 positions match TRBD2. The CDR3 sequence is 15 residues long. Germline CDR1 is LNHDA and CDR2 is SQIVND (reference sequence). The V segment lost 6 bases and the J segment 4 bases; nucleotides outside the gene matches: 9. CDR3 coding DNA: TGTGCCAGTAGAGGAGGGACTAGTGGAGCAGATACGCAGTATTTT. This codes for CASRGGTSGADTQYF.

The V call is TRBV10-3, the J call TRBJ2-1; tentatively, D is TRBD2 (6 bases). Germline lookup yields CDR1 ENHRY and CDR2 SYGVKD. Between the trimmed V and J ends, which lost 8 bases and 0 bases, there was a span of 17 bases. The CDR3 runs to 16 residues. CDR3 in amino acids: CAIREGMGGSYNEQFF. The CDR3 DNA sequence: TGTGCCATCCGAGAGGGTATGGGGGGCTCCTACAATGAGCAGTTCTTC.

In this sample, this clone turned up once. This chain links TRBV19 with TRBJ2-7, with 7 bases that match TRBD1. This CDR3 region has 12 residues. Losses at the gene ends were 8 bases for V and 2 bases for J; bases not matched to a gene: 3. Germline V gene lookup returns CDR1 LNHDA and CDR2 SQIVND (reference sequence). The CDR3 DNA reads as TGTGCCAGTGCAGGGGGAGCCTACGAGCAGTACTTC. Translating gives CASAGGAYEQYF. Filled out from reference TRBV19 and TRBJ2-7, the complete variable domain reads DGGITQSPKYLFRKEGQNVTLSCEQNLNHDAMYWYRQDPGQGLRLIYYSQIVNDFQKGDIAEGYSVSREKKESFPLTVTSAQKNPTAFYLCASAGGAYEQYFGPGTRLTVT.

The V and J genes are TRBV11-3 and TRBJ2-2; D not resolved. Germline V gene sequence: CDR1 SGHNT, CDR2 YENEEA. V dropped 5 bases and J dropped 6 bases, with 16 bases sitting between them. The CDR3 runs to 15 residues. For the CDR3, the DNA is TGTGCCAGCAGCACCCTTAGATCGGGCCCCGGGGAGCTGTTTTTT. This sequence encodes CASSTLRSGPGELFF.

The chain is built from TRBV30 and TRBJ2-3; perhaps TRBD2 as D (6 bases). V was clipped by 2 bases and J by 3 bases, with 21 bases between them. This CDR3 has 17 residues. Looked up from germline, CDR1 is GTSNPN and CDR2 is SVGIG (reference sequence). DNA for the CDR3: TGTGCCTGGAGTAGGCACTTTGGGCGGGAAAGGACAGATACGCAGTATTTT. This sequence encodes CAWSRHFGRERTDTQYF.

The sample holds one count of this clone. The chain uses TRBV12-5 and TRBJ1-1; a weak D match, TRBD1 (5 bases). CDR1 is LGHNT and CDR2 is FRNRAP in the germline V gene. V shed 5 bases and J shed 1 base, with 14 bases lying between them. This CDR3 is built from 15 residues. The CDR3 loop is CASGALGRTNTEAFF. The DNA of the CDR3 is TGTGCTAGTGGTGCCCTGGGACGGACGAACACTGAAGCTTTCTTT. Looking up the rest from reference TRBV12-5 and TRBJ1-1 gives the full variable domain: DARVTQTPRHKVTEMGQEVTMRCQPILGHNTVFWYRQTMMQGLELLAYFRNRAPLDDSGMPKDRFSAEMPDATLATLKIQPSEPRDSAVYFCASGALGRTNTEAFFGQGTRLTVV.

This clone occurred a few times. V and J are TRBV29-1 and TRBJ2-7, with D perhaps assigned TRBD1 or TRBD2 (5 bases each). Between the trimmed V and J ends, which lost 7 bases and 7 bases, there was a span of 14 bases. Germline CDR1 and CDR2: SQVTM and ANQGSEA. CDR3 size: 11 residues. The CDR3 bases are TGCAGCGGAGGGACGGAAAGGGAGCAGTACTTC. It encodes CSGGTEREQYF.

The chain joins TRBV2 to TRBJ2-7; no firm D call. There are 14 residues in the CDR3. V was clipped by 3 bases and J by 1 base, with 10 bases between them. Germline-derived CDR1 and CDR2 are SNHLY and FYNNEI. The DNA of the CDR3 is TGTGCCAGCAGTGAGCGGACCGGTTCCTACGAGCAGTACTTC. Translating it yields CASSERTGSYEQYF. Looking up the rest from reference TRBV2 and TRBJ2-7 gives the full variable domain: EPEVTQTPSHQVTQMGQEVILRCVPISNHLYFYWYRQILGQKVEFLVSFYNNEISEKSEIFDDQFSVERPDGSNFTLKIRSTKLEDSAMYFCASSERTGSYEQYFGPGTRLTVT.

The chain has TRBV7-2 and TRBJ1-5, with D uncertain. Germline V lookup: CDR1 SGHTA, CDR2 FQGNSA. The CDR3 has 14 residues. V gave up 3 bases and J gave up 0 bases, with 6 bases separating them. CDR3 coding DNA: TGTGCCAGCAGCTTTTCCTATAGCAATCAGCCCCAGCATTTT. It yields the protein CASSFSYSNQPQHF.

The chain recombines TRBV28 with TRBJ2-7, with 9 bases aligning to TRBD1. The germline V gene encodes CDR1 MDHEN and CDR2 SYDVKM. This CDR3 has 13 amino acids. The V gene end was trimmed by 6 bases and the J gene end by 6 bases; junction bases not matched to a gene: 6. CDR3 bases: TGTGCCAGCAGAAAAACAGGGGGCGCCGAGCAGTACTTC. It codes for CASRKTGGAEQYF.

The chain has TRBV6-2 or TRBV6-3 and TRBJ2-7; 10 bases align to TRBD2. The CDR3 spans 15 residues. The germline V gene has CDR1 MNHEY and CDR2 SVGEGT. V shed 2 bases and J 6 bases; nucleotides not matched to a gene: 7. CDR3 in DNA: TGTGCCAGCAGTTACAGGACTAGCGGCCAGGGCGAGCAGTACTTC. Amino acid sequence: CASSYRTSGQGEQYF.

V and J are TRBV6-5 and TRBJ1-2, with D uncertain. The CDR3 is made up of 13 amino acids. Germline V gene data show CDR1 as MNHEY and CDR2 as SVGAGI. With 5 bases removed from V and 4 bases from J, the gap between germline ends came to 11 bases. CDR3 DNA: TGTGCCAGCAGTCTAGGACGGCCCTATGGCTACACCTTC. Its translation: CASSLGRPYGYTF.

V and J are TRBV6-2 or TRBV6-3 and TRBJ2-5; 11 bases align to TRBD2. Germline V CDR1 and CDR2: MNHEY, SVGEGT. The length of the CDR3 is 18 residues. Trimming cost V 5 bases and J 5 bases; bases outside gene matches: 16. In DNA form, the CDR3 reads TGTGCCAGCAGTCCCGGTTTTTTAGCGGGAGGGACGGGGGAGACCCAGTACTTC. Its protein is CASSPGFLAGGTGETQYF.

The chain employs TRBV12-3 or TRBV12-4 and TRBJ1-1; D gene ambiguous. This CDR3 is 13 amino acids long. V lost 3 bases and J 4 bases, leaving 9 bases between the germline ends. CDR3 residues: CASSLRAATEAFF. In nucleotides, the CDR3 is TGTGCCAGCAGTTTGAGGGCAGCCACTGAAGCTTTCTTT.

This clone came up a few times. This rearrangement joins TRBV10-3 to TRBJ2-1; D is possibly TRBD2 (6 bases). This CDR3 spans 13 amino acids. The germline CDR1 and CDR2 sequences are ENHRY and SYGVKD. Trimming pared 7 bases from V and 2 bases from J, leaving 9 bases between. CDR3 loop: CAITSVTYNEQFF. DNA of the CDR3: TGTGCCATCACTAGCGTTACCTACAATGAGCAGTTCTTC.